This T cell receptor beta chain was obtained from a study of cytomegalovirus exposure and HLA in healthy donors. Use of 60 Vbeta and 13 Jbeta primers characterized the PCR. Sequencing was performed with immunoSEQ multiplex PCR; in TCRdb, only in-frame clones are kept and a portion is missing. The sample yields more than 250,000 clones, around 90% seen once. Per the germline V gene, CDR1 is MRHNA and CDR2 is SNTAGT. The CDR3 is 18 residues long. J lost 2 bases, V lost 6 bases, and 8 bases had no gene match. The rearrangement uses TRBV6-4 and TRBJ2-1; 15 nucleotides agree with TRBD2. The material sequenced was PBMCs. The clonotype comes from a woman between 18 and 30 years old in good health and CMV-seronegative. CDR3 sequence reads: CASSAGTSGGITYNEQFF. The DNA of the CDR3 is TGTGCCAGCAGCGCCGGGACTAGCGGGGGGATCACCTACAATGAGCAGTTCTTC.